Many counts were recorded for the clone carrying this TCR beta chain. The antigen remains unidentified. The sample comes from a study of breast tumors, draining lymph nodes, adjacent tissues. Whole-study findings and limits: Luminal-like breast cancer showed significantly higher tumor–nontumor repertoire similarity than basal-like. Findings are consistent with lymph node origin and intratumoral expansion of most tumor T cells.

Germline loops: CDR1 SGHTA, CDR2 FQGNSA. CDR3 length: 13 amino acids. V was shortened by 1 base and J by 7 bases, with 8 bases between the two germline ends. TCRdb fed the multiplex PCR reads into MiXCR, producing one record per CDR3 protein. This table has some 21,000 distinct CDR3 sequences, about 41% appearing once. This sequence joins TRBV7-2 and TRBJ2-1, with no clear D. Sequenced sample: breast tumor tissue. The clonotype was recovered from a female donor with breast cancer. Some clones in this sample may be carry-over from other donors' samples. The CDR3 DNA is TGTGCCAGCAGCTTAGTGTCGCAGAATGAGCAGTTCTTC. Encoded protein: CASSLVSQNEQFF.